Each of the 6 T cell receptor beta chains below was sequenced from the same sample in a study of OX40 agonist ivuxolimab in advanced cancers. Here immunoSEQ multiplex PCR was the method, and the copy in TCRdb shows in-frame clones only, minus some. The sample contains about 77,000 clones, less than 90% of which appear only once. Sequenced material: CD4+ or CD8+ T cells sorted from blood, taken in a trial of the OX40 agonist ivuxolimab. These receptors all come from an adult with an advanced solid tumor such as melanoma, head and neck, liver or kidney cancer.

This sequence joins TRBV2 and TRBJ1-5; D gene unclear. The germline V gene encodes CDR1 SNHLY and CDR2 FYNNEI. The CDR3 consists of 15 residues. V shed 7 bases and J shed 2 bases, with 15 bases lying between them. CDR3 in amino acids: CASNREATGNQPQHF. As DNA, the CDR3 is TGTGCCAGCAACCGGGAGGCTACTGGCAATCAGCCCCAGCATTTT. Full variable domain (rest looked up from reference TRBV2 and TRBJ1-5): EPEVTQTPSHQVTQMGQEVILRCVPISNHLYFYWYRQILGQKVEFLVSFYNNEISEKSEIFDDQFSVERPDGSNFTLKIRSTKLEDSAMYFCASNREATGNQPQHFGDGTRLSIL.

J is TRBJ1-6 and V is TRBV30; D gene uncertain. This CDR3 is built from 12 residues. Per the germline V gene, CDR1 is GTSNPN and CDR2 is SVGIG (reference sequence). The V gene lost 2 bases and the J gene lost 8 bases, with 7 bases spanning the gap. The CDR3 is CAWSYNYSPLHF. CDR3 sequence (DNA): TGTGCCTGGAGTTATAACTATTCACCCCTCCACTTT.

The chain joins TRBV5-6 to TRBJ2-7; TRBD1 is a possible D gene (7 bases). From germline, CDR1 is SGHDT and CDR2 YYEEEE. CDR3 size: 16 residues. V was shortened by 2 bases and J by 1 base, with 16 bases between the two germline ends. The CDR3 DNA follows: TGTGCCAGCAGCTTTGGAGGGGCAGGGGGGTCCTACGAGCAGTACTTC. Residues: CASSFGGAGGSYEQYF. The whole variable domain, filled in from reference TRBV5-6 and TRBJ2-7, reads DAGVTQSPTHLIKTRGQQVTLRCSPKSGHDTVSWYQQALGQGPQFIFQYYEEEERQRGNFPDRFSGHQFPNYSSELNVNALLLGDSALYLCASSFGGAGGSYEQYFGPGTRLTVT.

The rearrangement joins TRBV6-6 to TRBJ2-2; 7 positions agree with TRBD2. Losses at the gene ends were 4 bases for V and 5 bases for J; bases not matched to a gene: 10. The CDR3 totals 16 residues. CDR1 is MNHNY and CDR2 is SVGAGI in the germline V gene (reference sequence). The CDR3 bases are TGTGCCAGCAGTTTTCTAGCGGCCCAGTATACCGGGGAGCTGTTTTTT. This translates into CASSFLAAQYTGELFF.

This chain connects TRBV10-3 to TRBJ2-5; D might be TRBD2 (6 bases). Germline V gives CDR1 ENHRY, CDR2 SYGVKD. The CDR3 has 15 residues. With 0 bases removed from V and 0 bases from J, the gap between germline ends came to 8 bases. CDR3 sequence: CAISESGGDQETQYF. The CDR3 DNA reads as TGTGCCATCAGTGAGTCTGGCGGGGACCAAGAGACCCAGTACTTC.

The chain recombines TRBV4-1 with TRBJ1-2, with TRBD1 identical over 7 bases. The CDR3 loop spans 14 amino acids. Germline-derived CDR1 and CDR2 are MGHRA and YSYEKL. V trimming: 4 bases; J trimming: 7 bases; junction bases outside the gene matches: 9. CDR3 amino acids: CASSRSTGAAGYTF. DNA for the CDR3: TGCGCCAGCAGCCGAAGTACAGGGGCTGCTGGCTACACCTTC.